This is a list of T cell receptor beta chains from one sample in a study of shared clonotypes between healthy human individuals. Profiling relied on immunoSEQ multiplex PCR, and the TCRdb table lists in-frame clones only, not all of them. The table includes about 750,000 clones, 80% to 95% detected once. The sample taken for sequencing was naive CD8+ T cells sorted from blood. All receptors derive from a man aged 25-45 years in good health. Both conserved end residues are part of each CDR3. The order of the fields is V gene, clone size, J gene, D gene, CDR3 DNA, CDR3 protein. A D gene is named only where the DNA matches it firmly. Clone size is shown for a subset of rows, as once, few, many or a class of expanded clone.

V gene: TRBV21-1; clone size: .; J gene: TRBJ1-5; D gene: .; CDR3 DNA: TGTGCCAGCAGCAAAGTCAGGGATAGCAATCAGCCCCAGCATTTT; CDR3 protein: CASSKVRDSNQPQHF
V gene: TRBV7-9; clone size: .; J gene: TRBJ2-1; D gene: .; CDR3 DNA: TGTGCCAGCAGCTTAGTGGTGTCAGGAGAGCAGTTCTTC; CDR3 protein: CASSLVVSGEQFF
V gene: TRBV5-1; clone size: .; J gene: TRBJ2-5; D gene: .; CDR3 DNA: TGCGCCAGCAGCGCGGATTGGGGAGAGACCCAGTACTTC; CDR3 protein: CASSADWGETQYF
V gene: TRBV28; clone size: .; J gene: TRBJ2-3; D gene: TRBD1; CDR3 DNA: TGTGCCAGCAGTAACTCCGGGACAGGCACAGATACGCAGTATTTT; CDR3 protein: CASSNSGTGTDTQYF
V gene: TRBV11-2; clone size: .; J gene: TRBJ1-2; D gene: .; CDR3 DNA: TGTGCCAGCAGCTACGGGACCGCGTATGGCTACACCTTC; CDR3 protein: CASSYGTAYGYTF
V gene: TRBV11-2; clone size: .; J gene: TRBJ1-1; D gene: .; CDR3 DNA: TGTGCCAGCAGCCTTCCCCCGGCGGAGGGCACTGAAGCTTTCTTT; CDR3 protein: CASSLPPAEGTEAFF
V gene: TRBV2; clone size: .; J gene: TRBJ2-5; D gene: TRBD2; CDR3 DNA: TGTGCCAGCAGTCCGTGGGGTAGCGGGAGCGCGGAGACCCAGTACTTC; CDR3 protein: CASSPWGSGSAETQYF
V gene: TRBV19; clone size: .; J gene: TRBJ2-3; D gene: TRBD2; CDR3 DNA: TGTGCCAGTAGTATTCTCACTAGCGGATACTCTAGCACAGATACGCAGTATTTT; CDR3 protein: CASSILTSGYSSTDTQYF
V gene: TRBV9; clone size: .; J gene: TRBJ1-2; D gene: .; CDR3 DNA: TGTGCCAGCAGCGCAAGGAATGGCTACACCTTC; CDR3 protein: CASSARNGYTF
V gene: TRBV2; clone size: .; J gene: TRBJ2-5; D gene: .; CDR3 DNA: TGTGCCAGCAGTGATCGGGGTTGGGAGACCCAGTACTTC; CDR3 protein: CASSDRGWETQYF
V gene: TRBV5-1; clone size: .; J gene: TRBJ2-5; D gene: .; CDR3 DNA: TGCGCCAGCAGCCTGCTGGGGGCCCCTAGAGAGACCCAGTACTTC; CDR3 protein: CASSLLGAPRETQYF
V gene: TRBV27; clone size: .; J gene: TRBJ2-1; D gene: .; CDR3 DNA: TGTGCCAGCAGTTTATCGGTCGGGGACTCCTACAATGAGCAGTTCTTC; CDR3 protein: CASSLSVGDSYNEQFF
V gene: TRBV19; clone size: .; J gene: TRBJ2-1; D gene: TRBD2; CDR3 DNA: TGTGCCAGTAGTATAGGCGGGCTAGCGGGATGGAATGAGCAGTTCTTC; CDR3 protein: CASSIGGLAGWNEQFF
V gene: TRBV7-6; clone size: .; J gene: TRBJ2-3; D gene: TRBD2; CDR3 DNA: TGTGCCAGCAGCCCTGGACTAGCGGGGTACACAGATACGCAGTATTTT; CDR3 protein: CASSPGLAGYTDTQYF
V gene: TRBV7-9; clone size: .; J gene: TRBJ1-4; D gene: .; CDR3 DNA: TGTGCCAGCAGCTTAGAGCCGCTGACAGGTCCTTATAATGAAAAACTGTTTTTT; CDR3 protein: CASSLEPLTGPYNEKLFF
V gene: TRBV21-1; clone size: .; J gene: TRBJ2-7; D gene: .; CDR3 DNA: TGTGCCAGCAGCAAAGATGGGGCCAGGCGAGTGGTGATCGCTTACGAGCAGTACTTC; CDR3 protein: CASSKDGARRVVIAYEQYF
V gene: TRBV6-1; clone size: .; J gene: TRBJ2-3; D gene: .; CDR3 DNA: TGTGCCAGCAGAGGACAGTCTGGGGATACGCAGTATTTT; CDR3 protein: CASRGQSGDTQYF
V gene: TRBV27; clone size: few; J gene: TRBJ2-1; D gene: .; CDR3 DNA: TGTGCCAGCACCAATCGTCTGGATGAGCAGTTCTTC; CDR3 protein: CASTNRLDEQFF
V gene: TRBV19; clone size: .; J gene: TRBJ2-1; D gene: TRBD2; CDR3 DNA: TGTGCCAGTAGTATAGCGGGAGGGGTAAATGAGCAGTTCTTC; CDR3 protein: CASSIAGGVNEQFF
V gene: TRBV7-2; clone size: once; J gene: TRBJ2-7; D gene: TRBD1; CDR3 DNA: TGTGCCAGCAGCTTGGGGACAGGGCCCTACGAGCAGTACTTC; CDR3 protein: CASSLGTGPYEQYF
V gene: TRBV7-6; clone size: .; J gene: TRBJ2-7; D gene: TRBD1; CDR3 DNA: TGTGCCAGCAGCTTAGCGCCCGCTCTTAGGGACAGGGAGACCTACGAGCAGTACTTC; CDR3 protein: CASSLAPALRDRETYEQYF
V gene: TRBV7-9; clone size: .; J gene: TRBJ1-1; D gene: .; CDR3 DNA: TGTGCCAGCAGCTTAGGTCGGGGATTTATGCCTGAAGCTTTCTTT; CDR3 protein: CASSLGRGFMPEAFF
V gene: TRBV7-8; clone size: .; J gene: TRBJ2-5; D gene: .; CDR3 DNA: TGTGCCAGCAGCTTATTTTTCAGGGTCGGAGAGACCCAGTACTTC; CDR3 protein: CASSLFFRVGETQYF
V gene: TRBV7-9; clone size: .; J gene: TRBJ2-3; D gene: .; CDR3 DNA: TGTGCCAGCAGCTCCGGCGGGACTCCAAAATTAGATACGCAGTATTTT; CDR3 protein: CASSSGGTPKLDTQYF
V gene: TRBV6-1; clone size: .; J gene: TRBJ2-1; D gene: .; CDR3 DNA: TGTGCCAGCAGTTGGAGCCGGCTCGATGAGCAGTTCTTC; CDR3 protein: CASSWSRLDEQFF
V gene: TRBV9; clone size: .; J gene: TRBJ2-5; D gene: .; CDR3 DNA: TGTGCCAGCAGCGAAACAGGGTTACAAGAGACCCAGTACTTC; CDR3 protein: CASSETGLQETQYF
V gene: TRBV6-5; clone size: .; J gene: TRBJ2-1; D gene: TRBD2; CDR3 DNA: TGTGCCAGCAGTCCACTAGCGGGATTAGATGAGCAGTTCTTC; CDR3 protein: CASSPLAGLDEQFF
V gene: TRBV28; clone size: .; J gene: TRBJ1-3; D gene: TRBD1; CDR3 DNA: TGTGCCAGCAGTACTTTTAGGGGACAGGGGGTTGGAAACACCATATATTTT; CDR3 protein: CASSTFRGQGVGNTIYF
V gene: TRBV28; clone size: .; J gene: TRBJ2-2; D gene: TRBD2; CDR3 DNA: TGTGCCAGCAGTTTAAGCTTGGCGGGAGAGGACACCGGGGAGCTGTTTTTT; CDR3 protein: CASSLSLAGEDTGELFF
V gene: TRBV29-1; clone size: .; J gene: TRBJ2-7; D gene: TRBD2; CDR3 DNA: TGCAGCGTTGAAGATCCGGGAGGGTCCTACGAGCAGTACTTC; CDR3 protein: CSVEDPGGSYEQYF
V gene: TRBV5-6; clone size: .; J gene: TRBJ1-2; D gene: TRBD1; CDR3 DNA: TGTGCCAGCAGCAAACGGACAGGGGGCTTCTATGGCTACACCTTC; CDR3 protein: CASSKRTGGFYGYTF
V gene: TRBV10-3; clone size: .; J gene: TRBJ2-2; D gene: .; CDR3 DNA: TGTGCCATCAACATAGGGGGAGGGCCGGACGGGGAGCTGTTTTTT; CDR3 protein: CAINIGGGPDGELFF
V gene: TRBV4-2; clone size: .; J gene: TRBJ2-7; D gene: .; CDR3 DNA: TGTGCCAGCAGCCAAGGACAGGACGGCGAGCAGTACTTC; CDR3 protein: CASSQGQDGEQYF
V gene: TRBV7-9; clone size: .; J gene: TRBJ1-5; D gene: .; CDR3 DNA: TGTGCCAGCAGCTCCTTTCCCCAGCCCCAGCATTTT; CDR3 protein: CASSSFPQPQHF